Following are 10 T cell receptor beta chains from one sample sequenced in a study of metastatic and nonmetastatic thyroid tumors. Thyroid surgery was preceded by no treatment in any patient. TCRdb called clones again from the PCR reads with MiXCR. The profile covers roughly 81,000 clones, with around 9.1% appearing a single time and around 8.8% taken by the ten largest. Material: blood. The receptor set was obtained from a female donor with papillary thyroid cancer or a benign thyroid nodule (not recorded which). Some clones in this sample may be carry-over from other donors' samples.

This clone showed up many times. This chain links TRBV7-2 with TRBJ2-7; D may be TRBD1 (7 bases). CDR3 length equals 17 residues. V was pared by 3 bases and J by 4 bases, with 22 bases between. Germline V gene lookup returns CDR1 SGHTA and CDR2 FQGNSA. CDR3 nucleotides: TGTGCCAGCAGCTTCCCTTCGGGCGGGACAGTAGGGTACGAGCAGTACTTC. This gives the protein CASSFPSGGTVGYEQYF.

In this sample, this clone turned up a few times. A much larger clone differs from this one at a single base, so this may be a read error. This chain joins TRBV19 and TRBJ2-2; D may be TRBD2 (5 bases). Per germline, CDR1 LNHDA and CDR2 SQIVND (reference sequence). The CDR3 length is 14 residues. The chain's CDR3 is CATSDRYSTGDLSF. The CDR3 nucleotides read TGTGCCACCTCGGACCGGTATAGCACCGGGGATCTGTCTTTT.

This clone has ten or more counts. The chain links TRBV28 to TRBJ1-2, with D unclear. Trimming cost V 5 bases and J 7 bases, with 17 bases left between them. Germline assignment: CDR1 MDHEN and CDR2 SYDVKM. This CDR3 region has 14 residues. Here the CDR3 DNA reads TGTGCCAGCAGTACCCCGGATTCGGTTGGTGGCTACACCTTC. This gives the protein CASSTPDSVGGYTF.

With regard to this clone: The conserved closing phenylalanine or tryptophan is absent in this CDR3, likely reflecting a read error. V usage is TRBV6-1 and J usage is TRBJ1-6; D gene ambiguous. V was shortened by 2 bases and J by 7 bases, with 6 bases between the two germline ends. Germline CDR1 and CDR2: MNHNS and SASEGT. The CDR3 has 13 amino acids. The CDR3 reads CASSELMNSPLHL. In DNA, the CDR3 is TGTGCCAGCAGTGAACTAATGAATTCACCCCTCCACTTG.

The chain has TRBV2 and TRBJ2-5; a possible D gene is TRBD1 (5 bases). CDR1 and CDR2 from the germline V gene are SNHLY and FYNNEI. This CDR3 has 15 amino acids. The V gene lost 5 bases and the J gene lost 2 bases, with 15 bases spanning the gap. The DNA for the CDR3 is TGTGCCAGCAGTCCTCGTGGGGCTTATCAAGAGACCCAGTACTTC. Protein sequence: CASSPRGAYQETQYF. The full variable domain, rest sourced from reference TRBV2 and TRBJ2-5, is EPEVTQTPSHQVTQMGQEVILRCVPISNHLYFYWYRQILGQKVEFLVSFYNNEISEKSEIFDDQFSVERPDGSNFTLKIRSTKLEDSAMYFCASSPRGAYQETQYFGPGTRLLVL.

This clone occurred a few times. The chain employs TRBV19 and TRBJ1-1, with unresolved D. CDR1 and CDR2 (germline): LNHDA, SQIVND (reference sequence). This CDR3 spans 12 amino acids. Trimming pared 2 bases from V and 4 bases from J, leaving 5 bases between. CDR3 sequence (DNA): TGTGCCAGTAGTATATACGGCACTGAAGCTTTCTTT. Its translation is CASSIYGTEAFF.

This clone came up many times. The CDR3 here is CSARDPTDNQPQHF. CDR3 in DNA: TGCAGTGCTAGAGATCCAACAGATAATCAGCCCCAGCATTTT. The chain has TRBV20-1 and TRBJ1-5; D uncertain. Germline V gives CDR1 DFQATT, CDR2 SNEGSKA (reference sequence). This CDR3 spans 14 amino acids. Trimming removed 0 bases from V and 4 bases from J, with 10 bases in between.

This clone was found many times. The CDR3: CATSRDRRGANVLTF. The CDR3 coding sequence is TGTGCCACCAGCAGAGACAGGCGTGGGGCCAACGTCCTGACTTTC. The gene calls are TRBV15 and TRBJ2-6; D gene unclear. The CDR3 runs to 15 residues. V was clipped by 0 bases and J by 3 bases, with 6 bases between them. The germline V gene has CDR1 LNHNV and CDR2 YYDKDF (reference sequence).

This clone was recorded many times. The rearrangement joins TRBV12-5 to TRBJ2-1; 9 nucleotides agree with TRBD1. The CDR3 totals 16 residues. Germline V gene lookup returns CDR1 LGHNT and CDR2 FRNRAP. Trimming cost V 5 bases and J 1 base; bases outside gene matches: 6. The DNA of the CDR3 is TGTGCTAGTGGTAAAACCGGGACAGGGTCCTACAATGAGCAGTTCTTC. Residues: CASGKTGTGSYNEQFF.

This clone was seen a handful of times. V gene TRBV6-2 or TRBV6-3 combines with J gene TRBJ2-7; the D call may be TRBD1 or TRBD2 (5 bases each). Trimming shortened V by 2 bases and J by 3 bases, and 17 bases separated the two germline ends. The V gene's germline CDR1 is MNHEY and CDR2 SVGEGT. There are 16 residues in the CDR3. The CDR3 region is CASSYAGTSKNYEQYF. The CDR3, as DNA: TGTGCCAGCAGTTACGCCGGGACCTCAAAGAACTACGAGCAGTACTTC.